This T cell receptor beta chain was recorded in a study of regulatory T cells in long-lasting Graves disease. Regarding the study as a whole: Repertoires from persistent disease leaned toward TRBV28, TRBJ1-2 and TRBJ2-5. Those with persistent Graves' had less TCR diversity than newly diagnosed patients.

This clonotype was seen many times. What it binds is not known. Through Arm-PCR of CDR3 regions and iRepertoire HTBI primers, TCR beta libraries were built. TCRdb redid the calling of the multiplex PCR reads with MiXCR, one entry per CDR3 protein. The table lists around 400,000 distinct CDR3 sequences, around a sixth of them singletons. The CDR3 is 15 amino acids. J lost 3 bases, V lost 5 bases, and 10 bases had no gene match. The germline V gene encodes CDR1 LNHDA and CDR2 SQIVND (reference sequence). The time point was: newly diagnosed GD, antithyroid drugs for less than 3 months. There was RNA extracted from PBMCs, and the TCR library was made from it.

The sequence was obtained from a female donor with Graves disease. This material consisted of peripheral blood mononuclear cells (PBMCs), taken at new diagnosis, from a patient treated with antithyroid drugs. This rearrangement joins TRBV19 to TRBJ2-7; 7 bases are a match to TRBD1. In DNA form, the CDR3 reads TGTGCCAGTAGTGACCACAGGGGTAGGGGCTACGAGCAGTACTTC. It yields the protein CASSDHRGRGYEQYF.